The rows below give T cell receptor beta chains drawn from one sample of a study of cytomegalovirus exposure and HLA in healthy donors. Here immunoSEQ multiplex PCR was the method, and the copy in TCRdb shows in-frame clones only, minus some. The table lists around 190,000 clones, about 82% of them singletons. The specimen was PBMCs. The receptor set was obtained from a woman between 18 and 30 years old in good health and CMV-seronegative. Each CDR3 is given with its conserved first and last residue. A D gene is named only where the DNA matches it firmly. Not every row has a clone size; where given, it reads once, few, many or a size class.

d_call,v_call,clone_size,j_call,cdr3_nt,cdr3_aa
NA,TRBV6-1,NA,TRBJ1-5,TGTGCCAGCAGTGAATCTCCAGGCAGCAATCAGCCCCAGCATTTT,CASSESPGSNQPQHF
TRBD1,TRBV6-1,NA,TRBJ1-1,TGTGCCAGCAGAGCTACAGGGGTACACACTGAAGCTTTCTTT,CASRATGVHTEAFF
NA,TRBV9,NA,TRBJ2-1,TGTGCCAGCAGCCCCCATCTAAGCTCCTACAATGAGCAGTTCTTC,CASSPHLSSYNEQFF
NA,TRBV30,once,TRBJ1-1,TGTGCCTGGAAGGGGCAAATGAACACTGAAGCTTTCTTT,CAWKGQMNTEAFF
TRBD1,TRBV19,NA,TRBJ2-7,TGTGCCAGTAGAAGGTTCACAGGGGGCCTGTACGAGCAGTACTTC,CASRRFTGGLYEQYF
NA,TRBV4-1,NA,TRBJ1-2,TGCGCCAGCAGCCAAGAGGAGGCAGTACTATATGGCTACACCTTC,CASSQEEAVLYGYTF
TRBD1,TRBV5-1,NA,TRBJ1-2,TGCGCCAGCAGCTTGGAATTGGACAGGGGGAATGGCTACACCTTC,CASSLELDRGNGYTF
NA,TRBV4-1,once,TRBJ2-7,TGCGCCAGCAGCCGGGGCTTTTCCGGAACCTACGAGCAGTACTTC,CASSRGFSGTYEQYF
TRBD1,TRBV27,NA,TRBJ2-7,TGTGCCAGCACCTCCGGGACAGGGGTTGACTACGAGCAGTACTTC,CASTSGTGVDYEQYF
NA,TRBV2,NA,TRBJ2-2,TGTGCCAGCAGAGAGTTGGCCAGCGTGACCGGGGAGCTGTTTTTT,CASRELASVTGELFF
NA,TRBV19,once,TRBJ1-5,TGTGCCAGTAGTCAGAGCAATCAGCCCCAGCATTTT,CASSQSNQPQHF
TRBD2,TRBV6-6,NA,TRBJ2-7,TGTGCCAGCAGTAATCCGACTAGCGGGGACTACGAGCAGTACTTC,CASSNPTSGDYEQYF
NA,TRBV18,NA,TRBJ1-1,TGTGCCAGCTCACCACTCCGGGGTGCGGGCGCTGAAGCTTTCTTT,CASSPLRGAGAEAFF
TRBD1,TRBV4-1,few,TRBJ1-4,TGCGCCAGCAGCCAAGAGACAGGGTTTAATGAAAAACTGTTTTTT,CASSQETGFNEKLFF
TRBD2,TRBV27,NA,TRBJ2-1,TGTGCCAGCAGTTTAACGGCGGGAGTTTCCTACAATGAGCAGTTCTTC,CASSLTAGVSYNEQFF
NA,TRBV29-1,NA,TRBJ2-7,TGCAGCGTAACCGGGACAACGAGCGGTGGGCAGTACTTC,CSVTGTTSGGQYF
NA,TRBV6-4,few,TRBJ2-1,TGTGCCAGCAGTGACTCTGCGGGGCCGGGGAATGAGCAGTTCTTC,CASSDSAGPGNEQFF
TRBD2,TRBV5-1,NA,TRBJ2-3,TGCGCCAGCAGCTCGTCAGCGGGGGGGACTAGCACAGATACGCAGTATTTT,CASSSSAGGTSTDTQYF
NA,TRBV12-5,NA,TRBJ2-7,TGTGCTAGTGGTGGCGGGGTCCACTCCTACGAGCAGTACTTC,CASGGGVHSYEQYF
NA,TRBV11-3,few,TRBJ2-1,TGTGCCAGCAGCTTAGGGGGGCGGAATGAGCAGTTCTTC,CASSLGGRNEQFF
NA,TRBV5-1,NA,TRBJ1-1,TGCGCCAGCAGCTTGTCTCGGGGGGGTAGCACTGAAGCTTTCTTT,CASSLSRGGSTEAFF
NA,TRBV5-6,NA,TRBJ2-4,TGTGCCAGCAGCTTACTAACGGATGTCGCCAAAAACATTCAGTACTTC,CASSLLTDVAKNIQYF
NA,TRBV11-3,NA,TRBJ2-7,TGTGCCAGCAGCTTGCGGGGTAACTCCTACGAGCAGTACTTC,CASSLRGNSYEQYF
TRBD2,TRBV10-1,NA,TRBJ2-2,TGCGCCAGCAGTGAGTCGAAGGTAGCGGGAGGGACCGGGGAGCTGTTTTTT,CASSESKVAGGTGELFF
TRBD1,TRBV7-9,NA,TRBJ1-1,TGTGCCAGCAGCTCCGCACAGGGGACGAACACTGAAGCTTTCTTT,CASSSAQGTNTEAFF
NA,TRBV6-5,NA,TRBJ2-7,TGTGCCAGCAGTTACGAGGGTGCGGTCTACGAGCAGTACTTC,CASSYEGAVYEQYF
TRBD2,TRBV2,NA,TRBJ2-1,TGTGCCAGCAGTCCTAGCGGTAACTCCTACAATGAGCAGTTCTTC,CASSPSGNSYNEQFF
NA,TRBV9,NA,TRBJ1-1,TGTGCCAGCAGCGTAGTGGGCTCTCTGAACACTGAAGCTTTCTTT,CASSVVGSLNTEAFF
NA,TRBV5-5,NA,TRBJ2-7,TGTGCCAGCAGCCTGAAGACAGACCTTAGCTCCTACGAGCAGTACTTC,CASSLKTDLSSYEQYF
TRBD1,TRBV7-8,NA,TRBJ2-7,TGTGCCAGCAGCTTAGAGCACAGGGGGCGAAACGAGCAGTACTTC,CASSLEHRGRNEQYF
TRBD1,TRBV5-4,once,TRBJ2-7,TGTGCCAGCAGCTTGGGGGGTCGGTCGGGGACAGGAGAAGAGCAGTACTTC,CASSLGGRSGTGEEQYF
NA,TRBV7-2,NA,TRBJ2-3,TGTGCCAGCAGCCCCCGGACCGGGGCAGATACGCAGTATTTT,CASSPRTGADTQYF
NA,TRBV19,few,TRBJ1-5,TGTGCCAGTGGTGTTTTGACGGGTAGCAATCAGCCCCAGCATTTT,CASGVLTGSNQPQHF
NA,TRBV10-3,NA,TRBJ1-1,TGTGCCATCAGTGAGTCAGTTAGTGAGAACACTGAAGCTTTCTTT,CAISESVSENTEAFF
TRBD2,TRBV2,NA,TRBJ2-5,TGTGCCAATATACCAAGGACTAGGGTGGAGACCCAGTACTTC,CANIPRTRVETQYF